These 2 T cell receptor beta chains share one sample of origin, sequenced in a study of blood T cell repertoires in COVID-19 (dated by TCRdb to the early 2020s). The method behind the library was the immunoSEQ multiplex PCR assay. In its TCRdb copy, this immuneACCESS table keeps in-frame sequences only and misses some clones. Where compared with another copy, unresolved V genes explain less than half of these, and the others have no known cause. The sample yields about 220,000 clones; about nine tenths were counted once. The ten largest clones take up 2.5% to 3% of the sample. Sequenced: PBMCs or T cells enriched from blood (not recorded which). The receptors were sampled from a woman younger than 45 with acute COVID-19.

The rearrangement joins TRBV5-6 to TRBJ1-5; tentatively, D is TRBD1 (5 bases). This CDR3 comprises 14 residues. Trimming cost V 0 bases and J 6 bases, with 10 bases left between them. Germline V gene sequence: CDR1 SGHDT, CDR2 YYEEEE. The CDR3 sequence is CASSLAGRGQPQHF. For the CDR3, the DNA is TGTGCCAGCAGCTTGGCAGGGCGGGGTCAGCCCCAGCATTTT.

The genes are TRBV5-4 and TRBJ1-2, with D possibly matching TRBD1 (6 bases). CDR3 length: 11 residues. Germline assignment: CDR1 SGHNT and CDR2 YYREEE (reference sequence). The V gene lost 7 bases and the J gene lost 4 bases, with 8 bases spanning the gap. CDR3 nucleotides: TGTGCCAGCTGGACAGCCTATGGCTACACCTTC. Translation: CASWTAYGYTF.